The 3 T cell receptor beta chains below all came from one sample that was sequenced in a study of vaccination and CD4 T cells after COVID-19. Which antigens these TCRs recognize remains unknown. Once obtained from cultured CD4+ T cells, the DNA was sequenced using the Oncomine TCR Beta short-read assay. Using its own MiXCR run on the PCR reads, TCRdb lists one record per CDR3 protein. The sample holds just under 20,000 distinct CDR3 sequences, around half seen once. As to treatment: approximately 9-day PBMC culture with coronavirus spike peptide pools or control peptides (ViraFEST assay). Sequencing was performed on CD4+ T cells from blood, cultured in vitro, taken before SARS-CoV-2 vaccination. These receptors were collected from a human donor who had recovered from COVID-19.

The chain combines TRBV10-3 with TRBJ1-5; 8 nucleotides agree with TRBD1. Trimming took 6 bases from V and 2 from J; bases not matched to a gene: 9. This CDR3 spans 16 amino acids. In germline, CDR1 is ENHRY, CDR2 SYGVKD. In DNA form, the CDR3 reads TGTGCCATCAGCGAAAGCCCGGGACAGGGCAATCAGCCCCAGCATTTT. Its protein is CAISESPGQGNQPQHF.

The chain is built from TRBV6-1 and TRBJ2-5; D is ambiguous. Between the trimmed V and J ends, which lost 6 bases and 2 bases, there was a span of 13 bases. Germline-derived CDR1 and CDR2 are MNHNS and SASEGT. The CDR3 is 14 residues long. CDR3 nucleotides: TGTGCCAGCAGCACTTCCTCGTTTCAAGAGACCCAGTACTTC. This encodes CASSTSSFQETQYF.

This clonotype was found a few times. The rearrangement links TRBV20-1 to TRBJ1-2; D is ambiguous. The CDR3 has 12 amino acids. Between the trimmed V and J ends, which lost 5 bases and 2 bases, there was a span of 9 bases. The germline V gene has CDR1 DFQATT and CDR2 SNEGSKA (reference sequence). The CDR3 is CSAPDGNYGYTF. The CDR3 DNA reads TGCAGTGCTCCGGACGGGAACTATGGCTACACCTTC.